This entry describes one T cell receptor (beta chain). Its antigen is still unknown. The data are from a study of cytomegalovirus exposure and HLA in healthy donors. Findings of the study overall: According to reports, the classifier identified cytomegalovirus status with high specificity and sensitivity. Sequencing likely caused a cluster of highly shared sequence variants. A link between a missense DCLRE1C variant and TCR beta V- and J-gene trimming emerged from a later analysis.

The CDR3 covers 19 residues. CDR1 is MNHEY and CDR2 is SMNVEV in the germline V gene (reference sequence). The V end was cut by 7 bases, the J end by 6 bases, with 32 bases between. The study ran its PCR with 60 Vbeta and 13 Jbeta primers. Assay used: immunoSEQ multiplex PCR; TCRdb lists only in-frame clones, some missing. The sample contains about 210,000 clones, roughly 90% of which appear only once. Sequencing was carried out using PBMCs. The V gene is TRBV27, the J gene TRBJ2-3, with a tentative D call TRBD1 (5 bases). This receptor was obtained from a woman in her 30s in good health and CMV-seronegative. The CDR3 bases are TGTGCCAGCACCTGGCGCTTTACAGGAATCTCGCAGGCCTTGGATACGCAGTATTTT. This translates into CASTWRFTGISQALDTQYF.